Below, one TCR beta chain is given with its context. Its specific antigen is unknown. Base qualities are not provided; no much larger clone lies one nucleotide away. A distance of 14 bases separates the germline ends of V and J, which lose 7 bases and 7 bases respectively. According to the germline V gene, CDR1 reads MNHEY and CDR2 reads SVGAGI. From the cysteine through the phenylalanine, the CDR3 covers 13 amino acids. Only the CDR3 DNA stays, 39 bases, in frame from base 1. The donors were healthy, HIV-negative adults who had no recently reported acute infections or vaccinations. All donors were Caucasian adults living in Nashville, Tennessee, USA. CD4+ T cells were enriched by magnetic negative selection; naive cells were then positively selected on CD45RA, and the negative fraction formed the memory subset. After blood collection by leukapheresis, PBMCs were isolated using Ficoll-Histopaque density gradient centrifugation and then cryopreserved in the vapor phase of liquid nitrogen. Analytical flow cytometry was used to check the purity and quantity of every magnetically sorted T cell population. Genomic DNA was isolated from every sorted fraction and measured by UV absorbance on a Nanodrop 2000c.

Using the deep immunoSEQ assay, TCR CDR3 regions were amplified from genomic DNA by multiplex PCR. Genomic DNA extracted from each cell subset was distributed evenly over all wells of several immunoSEQ 96-well plates, and each plate served as one replicate. For sorted subsets, 200 to 250 ng genomic DNA, equal to 30,000 or so T cell genomes, was loaded into each replicate PCR. Purified libraries were measured with a Qubit 3.0 fluorometer, size-checked on a Bioanalyzer 2100, and measured again with the KAPA Library Quantification kit. A separate single-read 150-cycle Illumina NextSeq 550 flow cell was used to sequence each immunoSEQ 96-well plate. The paper's processing steps were these. Because the immunoSEQ output held only junctional sequences and lacked quality scores, the filtering could not match the filtering applied to full-length reads. To assign V/J genes and CDR3, sequences were annotated using PyIR, a Python wrapper for IgBLAST v1.9, with IMGT germline references. Reads were removed for weak V/J assignments (E-value above 1e-6), missing CDR3, stop codons, out-of-frame junctions, or ambiguous translated residues. A V3J clonotype was defined by an identical inferred V gene, J gene, and CDR3 amino acid sequence. To compute the percentage overlap between repertoires, the number of shared unique clonotypes was divided by the size of the smaller repertoire. Repertoire richness was assessed with RTK rarefaction, the Chao1 estimator, and Recon v2.1 estimates of unobserved clonotypes. For all TCRbeta clonotypes obtained by the gDNA method from a few donors, generation probabilities were computed with OLGA. The table comes from immuneACCESS by way of TCRdb, which keeps in-frame sequences with V and J called. Part of the clones is missing from these tables; in studies checked, under half for an unresolved V gene and the rest for unknown reasons. Clone size and the V and J calls come from that table; the DNA yielded D and trimming. A total of 2 million to 2.5 million clones appear in this sample, roughly 93% of them only once. The biggest ten clones account for 0.36% of the sample.

The source of the sample is a study of shared clonotypes between healthy human individuals (dated by TCRdb to 2019 to 2021). Regarding the study in general: The cohort included three men and a couple of women between 18 and 49 years of age. Per donor, three plates each were used for CD4 naive and CD4 memory, two for CD8 naive, and one for CD8 memory. Blood TCR repertoires of a handful of healthy adults were deeply sequenced to estimate repertoire size and the extent of clonotype sharing between individuals. Different laboratories and diverse techniques were used to prepare libraries and sequence TCR repertoires, to increase sequencing depth and limit assay-specific biases. Each donor's leukapheresis produced roughly between roughly 0.85 and 10 billion PBMCs.

Summary of the overall study and its limitations: Based on pairwise subsampling, the degree of clonotype sharing among donors was expected to be affected by sequencing depth. Higher generation probabilities were observed for clonotypes shared by all four sorted-subset donors than for non-shared clonotypes. Even with the large sequencing depth, rarefaction of the sorted-subset datasets indicated that sequencing was incomplete. Naive subsets generally had larger estimated clonotype richness than memory subsets. Only blood was sampled, and tissue TCR repertoires likely differ from those in blood. About 5% of naive CD4, 3% to 4% of naive CD8, 2% to 2.5% of memory CD4, and roughly 0.4% of memory CD8 clonotypes were shared across several donors. Because the study included only a small number of donors, the genetic and exposure-history diversity represented was limited.

The material sequenced was naive CD4+ T cells from PBMCs. The cell subset or site label for this specimen denotes: CD45RA+ positively selected. Rearrangement joined TRBV6-5 to TRBJ2-1; TRBD2 is a possible D gene, resting on 5 matching bases. The source is a man aged 18 to 30 in good health. Some clones in this sample may be carry-over from other donors' samples. The base sequence is TGTGCCAGCAAGTTTGGAGGAGTAAATGAGCAGTTCTTC. Its amino acids are CASKFGGVNEQFF.